This T cell receptor (beta chain) emerged from a study of OX40 agonist ivuxolimab in advanced cancers. Study in general: Patients received ivuxolimab, an agonistic anti-OX40 (CD134) antibody. Patients got intravenous ivuxolimab at 0.01 to 10 mg/kg every 2 weeks.

The ends were cut back, 8 bases at V and 6 bases at J, with 16 bases in the middle. Germline loops: CDR1 MNHNS, CDR2 SASEGT. This CDR3 is 14 amino acids long. Some clones are missing from TCRdb's copy, which holds only in-frame ones; the method was immunoSEQ multiplex PCR. The table includes approximately 49,000 clones, around four fifths detected once. Here the sequenced sample was CD4+ or CD8+ T cells sorted from blood, taken in a trial of the OX40 agonist ivuxolimab. The chain recombines TRBV6-1 with TRBJ2-2; perhaps TRBD1 as D (7 bases). The clonotype originates from an adult with an advanced solid tumor such as melanoma, head and neck, liver or kidney cancer. CDR3 in DNA: TGTGCCAGCCCTCGCAGGGGGGTCTCCGGGGAGCTGTTTTTT. Protein: CASPRRGVSGELFF.